This entry lists 18 T cell receptor beta chains sequenced from one sample in a study of cytomegalovirus exposure and HLA in healthy donors. The data were produced by immunoSEQ multiplex PCR, yet TCRdb's version contains in-frame clones alone and is incomplete. The profile covers 150,000 to 200,000 clones, with around 96% appearing a single time and more than 0.7% taken by the ten largest. Sequenced input: PBMCs. All receptors derive from a young woman in good health and CMV-seronegative.

CDR3 protein: CASSFREVDNEQFF. The CDR3 DNA reads as TGTGCCAGCAGTTTCAGGGAGGTGGACAATGAGCAGTTCTTC. This chain links TRBV27 with TRBJ2-1; D is perhaps TRBD2 (6 bases). The CDR3 spans 14 residues. Trimming left V 3 bases short and J 5 bases short, with 11 bases between. Germline V lookup: CDR1 MNHEY, CDR2 SMNVEV (reference sequence).

J is TRBJ2-1 and V is TRBV19; D perhaps matches TRBD1 (6 bases). From germline, CDR1 is LNHDA and CDR2 SQIVND (reference sequence). The CDR3 spans 14 residues. Trimming cost V 1 base and J 10 bases, with 14 bases left between them. The CDR3 reads CASSIGTVRQEQFF. The CDR3 DNA follows: TGTGCCAGTAGTATAGGGACAGTCCGGCAGGAGCAGTTCTTC.

This clone was detected once. The rearrangement links TRBV18 to TRBJ2-7; 9 bases agree with TRBD1. Trimming removed 9 bases from V and 6 bases from J; junction bases left unmatched: 6. The CDR3 is 12 residues long. The germline CDR1 and CDR2 sequences are KGHSH and LQKENI. CDR3 coding DNA: TGTGCCAGTACAACAGGGGGCGGCGAGCAGTACTTC. Its protein is CASTTGGGEQYF.

The chain carries TRBV4-1 and TRBJ1-6; 9 bases fit TRBD1. This CDR3 has 14 amino acids. After removal of 5 bases from V and 10 bases from J, the junction contained 6 bases not matched to a gene. CDR1 MGHRA and CDR2 YSYEKL come from the germline V gene. CDR3 DNA sequence: TGCGCCAGCAGCTATGGTACAGGGGGCTCACCCCTCCACTTT. Its translation is CASSYGTGGSPLHF.

The genes are TRBV7-3 and TRBJ1-5, with no clear D. V was cut by 2 bases and J by 2 bases, with 25 bases left in between. Per germline, CDR1 SGHTA and CDR2 FQGTGA. This CDR3 is built from 20 residues. The CDR3 here is CASSLSRVVVTQGGNQPQHF. In DNA, the CDR3 is TGTGCCAGCAGCTTATCCCGTGTAGTCGTGACTCAAGGTGGCAATCAGCCCCAGCATTTT.

This chain links TRBV29-1 with TRBJ2-1; possible D gene TRBD2, 5 bases. Germline CDR1 SQVTM, CDR2 ANQGSEA. This CDR3 is 12 amino acids long. Trimming cost V 6 bases and J 5 bases, with 11 bases left between them. Here the CDR3 DNA reads TGCAGCGTACGGACTGGGAACAATGAGCAGTTCTTC. It encodes CSVRTGNNEQFF.

The V gene is TRBV7-3, the J gene TRBJ2-3; TRBD2 matches at 9 bases. With 4 bases clipped from V and 0 bases from J, the junction kept 8 bases outside the gene matches. Germline V gene lookup returns CDR1 SGHTA and CDR2 FQGTGA. CDR3 length: 17 amino acids. CDR3 sequence: CASSSGLLAGSTDTQYF. As DNA, the CDR3 is TGTGCCAGCAGCTCGGGACTTCTAGCGGGGAGCACAGATACGCAGTATTTT. The full variable domain, with the rest looked up from reference TRBV7-3 and TRBJ2-3, is GAGVSQTPSNKVTEKGKYVELRCDPISGHTALYWYRQSLGQGPEFLIYFQGTGAADDSGLPNDRFFAVRPEGSVSTLKIQRTERGDSAVYLCASSSGLLAGSTDTQYFGPGTRLTVL.

J is TRBJ2-7 and V is TRBV4-1; 12 positions match TRBD2. Unmatched junction bases numbered 11, after V lost 0 bases and J lost 2 bases. CDR3 length equals 19 residues. Germline V gene sequence: CDR1 MGHRA, CDR2 YSYEKL. The CDR3: CASSQDSSGGAYPTYEQYF. The CDR3 DNA reads TGCGCCAGCAGCCAAGATTCTAGCGGGGGGGCTTATCCCACCTACGAGCAGTACTTC.

The J gene is TRBJ2-2, the V gene TRBV9, with unresolved D. The CDR3 length is 15 residues. CDR1 and CDR2 from the germline V gene are SGDLS and YYNGEE. The V gene lost 0 bases and the J gene lost 7 bases, with 13 bases spanning the gap. The CDR3 region is CASSVDGLVGGELFF. CDR3 DNA sequence: TGTGCCAGCAGCGTAGACGGTCTAGTGGGCGGGGAGCTGTTTTTT.

This sequence joins TRBV7-3 and TRBJ2-2, with D perhaps TRBD1 (5 bases). Trimming removed 1 base at V and 0 bases at J, with 9 bases between. The CDR3 runs to 16 residues. Germline loops: CDR1 SGHTA, CDR2 FQGTGA. CDR3 bases: TGTGCCAGCAGCTTAAGGGGCCTACCGAACACCGGGGAGCTGTTTTTT. It encodes CASSLRGLPNTGELFF.

The V gene is TRBV2, the J gene TRBJ1-5, with D unclear. The CDR3 extends over 12 amino acids. Trimming shortened V by 9 bases and J by 8 bases, and 14 bases separated the two germline ends. Germline-derived CDR1 and CDR2 are SNHLY and FYNNEI. CDR3 sequence (DNA): TGTGCCAGTTCCCGGGATTTTAAGCCCCAGCATTTT. The encoded protein is CASSRDFKPQHF.

In DNA, the CDR3 is TGTGCCAGCAGCCGTACCGGGACTAGCGGGGGGGTCGAGCAGTTCTTC. Protein sequence: CASSRTGTSGGVEQFF. V is TRBV7-6 and J is TRBJ2-1; 16 bases line up with TRBD2. Per germline, CDR1 SGHVS and CDR2 FNYEAQ. V trimming: 5 bases; J trimming: 10 bases; junction bases outside the gene matches: 8. The CDR3 consists of 16 residues.

The rearrangement links TRBV6-1 to TRBJ1-2; TRBD1 might be the D (6 bases). This CDR3 region has 13 residues. V shed 1 base and J shed 4 bases, with 7 bases lying between them. Germline assignment: CDR1 MNHNS and CDR2 SASEGT. Written as DNA, the CDR3 is TGTGCCAGCAGTGAAGGCAGGGGCTATGGCTACACCTTC. Its translation: CASSEGRGYGYTF.

V and J are TRBV29-1 and TRBJ1-1; a possible D gene is TRBD1 (6 bases). Germline assignment: CDR1 SQVTM and CDR2 ANQGSEA. V gave up 0 bases and J gave up 4 bases, with 15 bases separating them. CDR3 size: 15 residues. The CDR3 sequence: CSVEDLDRLSTEAFF. The CDR3 DNA sequence: TGCAGCGTTGAAGATTTGGACAGACTAAGCACTGAAGCTTTCTTT. Full variable domain (outside the CDR3, taken from reference TRBV29-1 and TRBJ1-1): SAVISQKPSRDICQRGTSLTIQCQVDSQVTMMFWYRQQPGQSLTLIATANQGSEATYESGFVIDKFPISRPNLTFSTLTVSNMSPEDSSIYLCSVEDLDRLSTEAFFGQGTRLTVV.

The V and J genes are TRBV7-2 and TRBJ2-3, with 13 bases aligning to TRBD2. The J segment lost 0 bases and the V segment lost 5 bases, leaving 8 bases of the junction unmatched. This CDR3 is built from 18 residues. Germline-derived CDR1 and CDR2 are SGHTA and FQGNSA. The CDR3 bases are TGTGCCAGCAGCCAAACTTGGACTAGCGGGGGAAGCACAGATACGCAGTATTTT. Translation gives CASSQTWTSGGSTDTQYF.

The chain combines TRBV30 with TRBJ1-2; 10 bases align to TRBD1. This CDR3 spans 14 amino acids. The germline CDR1 and CDR2 sequences are GTSNPN and SVGIG (reference sequence). V shed 2 bases and J 6 bases; nucleotides not matched to a gene: 6. CDR3 residues: CAWSPPDRGHGYTF. The CDR3 DNA follows: TGTGCCTGGAGTCCCCCCGACAGGGGGCATGGCTACACCTTC.

The V call is TRBV19, the J call TRBJ1-1; D is unclear. Trimming cost V 5 bases and J 6 bases, with 16 bases left between them. This CDR3 is built from 14 residues. Germline V CDR1 and CDR2: LNHDA, SQIVND (reference sequence). The CDR3 sequence: CASSPYAAIPEAFF. The CDR3 DNA is TGTGCCAGTAGTCCCTACGCGGCTATCCCTGAAGCTTTCTTT. Looking up the rest from reference TRBV19 and TRBJ1-1 gives the full variable domain: DGGITQSPKYLFRKEGQNVTLSCEQNLNHDAMYWYRQDPGQGLRLIYYSQIVNDFQKGDIAEGYSVSREKKESFPLTVTSAQKNPTAFYLCASSPYAAIPEAFFGQGTRLTVV.

The J gene is TRBJ1-2, the V gene TRBV19; 7 bases are shared with TRBD1. The CDR3 has 17 residues. Per the germline V gene, CDR1 is LNHDA and CDR2 is SQIVND (reference sequence). V gave up 6 bases and J gave up 6 bases; unmatched junction bases: 19. CDR3 protein: CASRPQGERDGSHGYTF. The CDR3 bases are TGTGCCAGTAGGCCTCAGGGGGAGCGAGACGGAAGCCATGGCTACACCTTC.